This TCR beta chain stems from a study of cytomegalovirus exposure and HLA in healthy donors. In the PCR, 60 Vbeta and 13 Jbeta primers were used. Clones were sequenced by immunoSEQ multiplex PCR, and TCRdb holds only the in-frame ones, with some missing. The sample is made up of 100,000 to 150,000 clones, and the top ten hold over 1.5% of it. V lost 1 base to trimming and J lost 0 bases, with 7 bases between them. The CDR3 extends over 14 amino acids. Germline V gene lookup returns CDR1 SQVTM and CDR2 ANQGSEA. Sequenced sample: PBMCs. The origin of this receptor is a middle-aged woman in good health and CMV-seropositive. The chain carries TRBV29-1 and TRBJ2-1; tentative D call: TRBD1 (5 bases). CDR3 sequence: CSVEGGDSYNEQFF. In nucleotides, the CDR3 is TGCAGCGTTGAAGGGGGCGACTCCTACAATGAGCAGTTCTTC.